The 30 T cell receptor beta chains presented below share a single source sample, sequenced in a study of blood T cell repertoires in COVID-19. Method: immunoSEQ multiplex PCR; TCRdb's copy keeps in-frame clones and lacks some. Of roughly 250,000 clones in the sample, 82% are singletons; the top ten hold approximately 4.9%. The sequenced sample was peripheral blood. The receptor set was obtained from a woman of 80 years or more with active or convalescent COVID-19.

The V and J genes are TRBV10-3 and TRBJ2-5; maybe TRBD2 (5 bases). Trimming shortened V by 5 bases and J by 5 bases, and 12 bases separated the two germline ends. Germline loops: CDR1 ENHRY, CDR2 SYGVKD. The CDR3 is 13 amino acids. The CDR3 spells CAISPSPGETQYF. As DNA, the CDR3 is TGTGCCATCAGTCCTAGCCCTGGGGAGACCCAGTACTTC.

This chain links TRBV28 with TRBJ2-7; TRBD1 matches 7 bases. The CDR3 is 14 residues long. Germline lookup yields CDR1 MDHEN and CDR2 SYDVKM. Trimming removed 2 bases from V and 2 bases from J; junction bases left unmatched: 3. The CDR3 reads CASSLTGEPYEQYF. The CDR3 DNA reads as TGTGCCAGCAGTTTAACAGGGGAACCCTACGAGCAGTACTTC.

This clone has only one observation. This rearrangement joins TRBV4-1 to TRBJ1-6, with D perhaps TRBD1 (5 bases). The CDR3 is 17 amino acids. Between the trimmed V and J ends, which lost 1 base and 8 bases, there was a span of 18 bases. Germline CDR1 and CDR2: MGHRA and YSYEKL. The CDR3 here is CASSQVGRAPVDSPLHF. The DNA for the CDR3 is TGCGCCAGCAGCCAAGTCGGCAGGGCTCCGGTGGATTCACCCCTCCACTTT.

The CDR3 region has the DNA TGTGCCAGCAGTTACTCGACAGGGGGCTATGGCTACACCTTC. It translates to CASSYSTGGYGYTF. The chain couples TRBV6-5 to TRBJ1-2; 9 nucleotides align to TRBD1. The CDR3 extends over 14 amino acids. The junction had 0 bases not matched to a gene; V was cut back by 0 bases and J by 4 bases. Looked up from germline, CDR1 is MNHEY and CDR2 is SVGAGI.

This clone has only one observation. The chain has TRBV10-2 and TRBJ2-1; 10 nucleotides align to TRBD2. CDR3 length equals 14 residues. V trimming: 8 bases; J trimming: 4 bases; junction bases outside the gene matches: 5. Germline V CDR1 and CDR2: WSHSY, SAAADI. CDR3: CASEASGGYNEQFF. CDR3 nucleotides: TGCGCCAGCGAGGCTAGCGGGGGTTACAATGAGCAGTTCTTC.

This clone has just a few counts. The chain employs TRBV30 and TRBJ1-1, with 7 bases identical to TRBD1. This CDR3 region has 13 residues. Germline V lookup: CDR1 GTSNPN, CDR2 SVGIG (reference sequence). The ends lost 3 bases at V and 5 bases at J; junction bases unmatched: 6. This CDR3 is CAWRQGIGTEAFF. The CDR3 DNA is TGTGCCTGGAGACAGGGGATCGGGACTGAAGCTTTCTTT.

This clone showed up just a few times. The same CDR3 can be traced to other DNA sequences in this sample. The rearrangement uses TRBV5-1 and TRBJ1-5; 8 bases fit TRBD1. The CDR3 totals 14 residues. The junction had 0 bases not matched to a gene; V was cut back by 0 bases and J by 4 bases. Germline V lookup: CDR1 SGHRS, CDR2 YFSETQ. In DNA, the CDR3 is TGCGCCAGCAGCTTGGGGGACAGGAATCAGCCCCAGCATTTT. It is translated as CASSLGDRNQPQHF. The entire variable domain, with the rest obtained from reference TRBV5-1 and TRBJ1-5, is as follows: KAGVTQTPRYLIKTRGQQVTLSCSPISGHRSVSWYQQTPGQGLQFLFEYFSETQRNKGNFPGRFSGRQFSNSRSEMNVSTLELGDSALYLCASSLGDRNQPQHFGDGTRLSIL.

This clone was recorded at least ten times. Other DNA sequences within the sample encode an identical CDR3. The chain carries TRBV27 and TRBJ2-7; D might be TRBD2 (5 bases). CDR3 size: 13 residues. CDR1 and CDR2 (germline): MNHEY, SMNVEV (reference sequence). V gave up 5 bases and J gave up 2 bases, with 10 bases separating them. The CDR3, as DNA: TGTGCCAGCAGTCCGAGGGTTGCCTACGAGCAGTACTTC. This translates into CASSPRVAYEQYF.

The chain has TRBV15 and TRBJ1-5; TRBD1 matches at 9 bases. CDR3 length: 16 amino acids. Germline V gene lookup returns CDR1 LNHNV and CDR2 YYDKDF (reference sequence). J lost 0 bases, V lost 6 bases, and 6 bases had no gene match. The CDR3 DNA reads as TGTGCCACCAGTAGGGACAGGGCTTATAGCAATCAGCCCCAGCATTTT. The encoded protein is CATSRDRAYSNQPQHF. The full variable domain, in which reference TRBV15 and TRBJ1-5 provide the parts outside the CDR3, is DAMVIQNPRYQVTQFGKPVTLSCSQTLNHNVMYWYQQKSSQAPKLLFHYYDKDFNNEADTPDNFQSRRPNTSFCFLDIRSPGLGDTAMYLCATSRDRAYSNQPQHFGDGTRLSIL.

The V gene is TRBV19, the J gene TRBJ1-2; D is perhaps TRBD1 (6 bases). In germline, CDR1 is LNHDA, CDR2 SQIVND (reference sequence). The CDR3 totals 14 residues. The V end lost 7 bases, the J end lost 4 bases, and 16 bases lay between the germline ends. Written as DNA, the CDR3 is TGTGCCAGTACCCCGACAGGTTTGGGCTATGGCTACACCTTC. It specifies CASTPTGLGYGYTF.

This clone has just one count. The rearrangement links TRBV6-5 to TRBJ1-5; 8 bases are a match to TRBD1. V lost 7 bases to trimming and J lost 3 bases; unmatched junction nucleotides: 8. Germline V gene data show CDR1 as MNHEY and CDR2 as SVGAGI. This CDR3 is built from 15 residues. CDR3 in amino acids: CASNLRTGSNQPQHF. CDR3 bases: TGTGCCAGCAATTTGAGGACAGGGTCCAATCAGCCCCAGCATTTT.

The chain employs TRBV30 and TRBJ1-4; 9 bases line up with TRBD1. Germline assignment: CDR1 GTSNPN and CDR2 SVGIG (reference sequence). The CDR3 totals 14 residues. The V gene end was trimmed by 2 bases and the J gene end by 5 bases; junction bases not matched to a gene: 3. CDR3 coding DNA: TGTGCCTGGAGTAGGGGGACAGGGAATGAAAAACTGTTTTTT. Translated: CAWSRGTGNEKLFF.

To note about this clone: The same CDR3 can be traced to other DNA sequences in this sample. The chain joins TRBV5-1 to TRBJ2-5, with D possibly matching TRBD1 (6 bases). CDR3 length equals 13 residues. Germline lookup yields CDR1 SGHRS and CDR2 YFSETQ. V was shortened by 1 base and J by 3 bases, with 7 bases between the two germline ends. The CDR3 DNA reads as TGCGCCAGCAGCTTGCCAGGGGAAGAGACCCAGTACTTC. Translated: CASSLPGEETQYF.

V is TRBV6-5 and J is TRBJ2-7; perhaps TRBD1 as D (6 bases). Germline loops: CDR1 MNHEY, CDR2 SVGAGI. V lost 3 bases and J lost 7, with 16 bases in between. The CDR3 has 14 residues. CDR3 region: CASSYNRFQGEQYF. The CDR3 coding sequence is TGTGCCAGCAGTTATAATCGGTTCCAGGGGGAGCAGTACTTC.

The chain links TRBV5-1 to TRBJ2-7; D may be TRBD1 (6 bases). V lost 5 bases to trimming and J lost 3 bases, with 21 bases between them. Germline loops: CDR1 SGHRS, CDR2 YFSETQ. The CDR3 is 16 residues long. For the CDR3, the DNA is TGCGCCAGCAGTCCTAGCCCCGGGACAAACCTCTACGAGCAGTACTTC. It codes for CASSPSPGTNLYEQYF.

This clone was counted many times. This rearrangement joins TRBV5-1 to TRBJ2-7; 11 positions match TRBD2. In germline, CDR1 is SGHRS, CDR2 YFSETQ. This CDR3 region has 15 residues. Trimming cost V 3 bases and J 7 bases; bases outside gene matches: 9. Written as DNA, the CDR3 is TGCGCCAGCAGCTCGATAGCGGGAGGGCTTGGGGAGCAGTACTTC. Translated, it gives CASSSIAGGLGEQYF.

The chain has TRBV28 and TRBJ2-7, with D perhaps matching TRBD1 (6 bases). The CDR3 has 14 residues. The germline V gene has CDR1 MDHEN and CDR2 SYDVKM. V lost 2 bases, J lost 1 base, and 9 bases lay in between. CDR3 coding DNA: TGTGCCAGCAGTTTAGTCGGACAGTCCTACGAGCAGTACTTC. Its protein is CASSLVGQSYEQYF.

This clone was recorded once. The rearrangement links TRBV7-9 to TRBJ2-2; unclear D gene. Germline V CDR1 and CDR2: SEHNR, FQNEAQ (reference sequence). The CDR3 runs 15 residues. Trimming took off 1 base at V and 6 bases at J, with 12 bases between the two ends. The CDR3 coding sequence is TGTGCCAGCAGCTTAGTTATCCCCCTTCCCGGGGAGCTGTTTTTT. Protein product: CASSLVIPLPGELFF.

This clone was observed a few times. This chain connects TRBV7-9 to TRBJ2-1, with D possibly matching TRBD1 (6 bases). Germline CDR1 SEHNR, CDR2 FQNEAQ (reference sequence). The CDR3 has 13 residues. Trimming pared 1 base from V and 10 bases from J, leaving 11 bases between. The CDR3 protein is CASSLGAQGEQFF. CDR3 DNA: TGTGCCAGCAGCTTAGGGGCCCAGGGGGAGCAGTTCTTC.

Details on this clone: A read error may account for a junction end that differs from germline. V and J are TRBV5-8 and TRBJ2-5, with D unresolved. CDR3 size: 15 residues. In germline, CDR1 is SGHTS, CDR2 YDEGEE. This chain's CDR3 is CASNLGSYLRETQYF. The CDR3 DNA reads as TGTGCCAGCAACTTGGGGTCCTATCTGCGGGAGACCCAGTACTTC.

V is TRBV19 and J is TRBJ1-5; 9 bases align to TRBD1. The CDR3 spans 14 residues. Trimming took 7 bases from V and 3 from J; bases not matched to a gene: 4. Germline V gene sequence: CDR1 LNHDA, CDR2 SQIVND (reference sequence). The CDR3 loop is CASIDRGSNQPQHF. The CDR3 DNA reads as TGTGCCAGTATAGACAGGGGGTCCAATCAGCCCCAGCATTTT.

This clone was observed once. This chain uses TRBV6-5 with TRBJ1-6, with 9 bases fitting TRBD1. Germline trimming cut 6 bases from V and 9 bases from J; bases unmatched to any gene: 6. The CDR3 extends over 14 amino acids. CDR1 and CDR2 from the germline V gene are MNHEY and SVGAGI. Here the CDR3 DNA reads TGTGCCAGCAGGCCACAGGGGGCTCGTTCACCCCTCCACTTT. It codes for CASRPQGARSPLHF.

This chain joins TRBV28 and TRBJ1-5; D gene uncertain. There are 13 residues in the CDR3. The germline V gene has CDR1 MDHEN and CDR2 SYDVKM. V was trimmed by 4 bases and J by 7 bases, leaving 11 bases between them. CDR3 residues: CASSSGRTQPQHF. The CDR3 bases are TGTGCCAGCAGTTCGGGGAGGACCCAGCCCCAGCATTTT.

The chain joins TRBV2 to TRBJ2-5; 8 bases agree with TRBD1. The J segment lost 5 bases and the V segment lost 5 bases, leaving 4 bases of the junction unmatched. The CDR3 has 13 residues. The germline V gene encodes CDR1 SNHLY and CDR2 FYNNEI. The CDR3 nucleotides read TGTGCCAGCAGTCAGGACAGGGCGGAGACCCAGTACTTC. It encodes CASSQDRAETQYF.

The gene calls are TRBV7-2 and TRBJ1-1, with no clear D. The CDR3 consists of 15 residues. Germline CDR1 is SGHTA and CDR2 is FQGNSA. Trimming shortened V by 2 bases and J by 4 bases, and 14 bases separated the two germline ends. CDR3 loop: CASSLIGSGSTEAFF. CDR3 bases: TGTGCCAGCAGCTTAATCGGTTCGGGATCCACTGAAGCTTTCTTT.

The rearrangement links TRBV5-1 to TRBJ1-1; 10 positions match TRBD1. This CDR3 is built from 18 residues. Per germline, CDR1 SGHRS and CDR2 YFSETQ. The V segment lost 3 bases and the J segment 5 bases; nucleotides outside the gene matches: 16. The chain's CDR3 is CASSSTGTGVLGGTEAFF. The CDR3 DNA follows: TGCGCCAGCAGCTCAACCGGGACAGGGGTCCTCGGAGGGACTGAAGCTTTCTTT.

For the CDR3, the DNA is TGTGCCAGCAACCCGCAGGGGATAGCAGATACGCAGTATTTT. It encodes CASNPQGIADTQYF. V usage is TRBV2 and J usage is TRBJ2-3, with TRBD1 as a possible D gene (6 bases). This CDR3 comprises 14 residues. Per germline, CDR1 SNHLY and CDR2 FYNNEI. Deletions cut 7 bases from V and 4 bases from J, with 15 bases between.

The chain links TRBV6-6 to TRBJ2-5; perhaps TRBD1 as D (6 bases). Germline-derived CDR1 and CDR2 are MNHNY and SVGAGI (reference sequence). Trimming pared 0 bases from V and 2 bases from J, leaving 7 bases between. The CDR3 spans 14 residues. CDR3 amino acids: CASSYSQGQETQYF. CDR3 DNA sequence: TGTGCCAGCAGTTACTCACAGGGTCAAGAGACCCAGTACTTC.

The chain links TRBV28 to TRBJ1-3; TRBD1 is a possible D gene (6 bases). The length of the CDR3 is 15 residues. Germline V gene sequence: CDR1 MDHEN, CDR2 SYDVKM. The V gene lost 5 bases and the J gene lost 4 bases, with 15 bases spanning the gap. CDR3 loop: CASSPLTGLGNTIYF. The CDR3 DNA sequence: TGTGCCAGCAGTCCGCTAACAGGGTTGGGAAACACCATATATTTT.

The chain is built from TRBV6-6 and TRBJ2-1, with no clear D. V gave up 0 bases and J gave up 3 bases, with 6 bases separating them. The CDR3 is 14 amino acids. CDR1 and CDR2 from the germline V gene are MNHNY and SVGAGI (reference sequence). The CDR3 sequence is CASSYSQVYNEQFF. The CDR3 nucleotides are TGTGCCAGCAGTTACTCGCAGGTCTACAATGAGCAGTTCTTC.